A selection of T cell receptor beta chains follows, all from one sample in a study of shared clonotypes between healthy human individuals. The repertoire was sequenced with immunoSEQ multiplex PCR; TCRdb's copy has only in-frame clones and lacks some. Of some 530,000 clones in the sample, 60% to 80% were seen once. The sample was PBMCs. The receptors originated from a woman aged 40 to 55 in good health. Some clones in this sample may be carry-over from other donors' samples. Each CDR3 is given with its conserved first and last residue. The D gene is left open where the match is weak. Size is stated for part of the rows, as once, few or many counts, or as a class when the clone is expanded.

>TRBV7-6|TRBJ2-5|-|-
TGTGCCAGCAGCGGCTATGGGCAAGAGACCCAGTACTTC
CASSGYGQETQYF
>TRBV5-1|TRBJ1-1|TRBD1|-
TGCGCCAGCAGCCCCGGGACAGGGGGACCGTCGACCGTCGAAGCTTTCTTT
CASSPGTGGPSTVEAFF
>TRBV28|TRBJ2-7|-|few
TGTGCCACCCGAGAGGTCTCTCAGTACTTC
CATREVSQYF
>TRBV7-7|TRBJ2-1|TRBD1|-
TGTGCTAGCAGCTTTACAGGGGACGGTGAGCAGTTCTTC
CASSFTGDGEQFF
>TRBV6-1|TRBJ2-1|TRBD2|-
TGTGCCAGCAGTGGGGTAGGACTAGTCAATGAGCAGTTCTTC
CASSGVGLVNEQFF
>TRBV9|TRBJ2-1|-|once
TGTGCCAGCAGCGTAGGGGCTTACGGGGCTAATGAGCAGTTCTTC
CASSVGAYGANEQFF
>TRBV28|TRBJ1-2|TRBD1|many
TGTGCCAGCAGACGGACAGGGGGGGTGAGAGGCTACACCTTC
CASRRTGGVRGYTF
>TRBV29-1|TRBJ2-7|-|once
TGCAGCGTAAAAGACGTGGCCTACGAGCAGTACTTC
CSVKDVAYEQYF
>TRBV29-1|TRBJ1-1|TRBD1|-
TGCAGCGCAGAGAGGGGTCAGGGGGGAAACACTGAAGCTTTCTTT
CSAERGQGGNTEAFF
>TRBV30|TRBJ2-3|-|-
TGTGCCTGGAGTCCGTGGACGAGGACAGATACGCAGTATTTT
CAWSPWTRTDTQYF
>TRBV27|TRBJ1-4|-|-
TGTGCCACCTCCGGGCCTCCGGGGACTAATGAAAAACTGTTTTTT
CATSGPPGTNEKLFF
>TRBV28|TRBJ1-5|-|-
TGTGCCAGCAGTTCCCCCAGCAATCAGCCCCAGCATTTT
CASSSPSNQPQHF
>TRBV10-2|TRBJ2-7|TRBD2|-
TGCGCCAGCATGAATTGGCGGGAGAACAAGTACGAGCAGTACTTC
CASMNWRENKYEQYF
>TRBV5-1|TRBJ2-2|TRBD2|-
TGCGCCAGCAAATCTGTGGGGACTAGCGGGATTACCGGGGAGCTGTTTTTT
CASKSVGTSGITGELFF
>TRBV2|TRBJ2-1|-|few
TGTGCCAGCAGTGGGGAGCTCGGGATCAATGAGCAGTTCTTC
CASSGELGINEQFF
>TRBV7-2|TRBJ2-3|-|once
TGTGCCAGCAGCACGGACTCTCTAGATACGCAGTATTTT
CASSTDSLDTQYF
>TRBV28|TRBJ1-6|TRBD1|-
TGTGCCAGCAGTCAACGGACAGGGGGTCGTTCACCCCTCCACTTT
CASSQRTGGRSPLHF
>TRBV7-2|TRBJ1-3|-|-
TGTGCCAGCAGCTTAAGTGCAGGGAGCTCTGGAAACACCATATATTTT
CASSLSAGSSGNTIYF
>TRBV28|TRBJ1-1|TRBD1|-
TGTGCCAGCAGCCCCTGGACAGGGGAGAACACTGAAGCTTTCTTT
CASSPWTGENTEAFF
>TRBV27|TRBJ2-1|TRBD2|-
TGTGCCAGCAGTTTTGAGCGGGGGCAGTTCTTC
CASSFERGQFF
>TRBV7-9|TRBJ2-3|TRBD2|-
TGTGCCAGCAGCTGGCCATCTAGCGGGAGGGCCGGGGATACGCAGTATTTT
CASSWPSSGRAGDTQYF
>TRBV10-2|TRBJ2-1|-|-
TGCGCCAGCGGGGTAGCCTCCCTCAATGAGCAGTTCTTC
CASGVASLNEQFF
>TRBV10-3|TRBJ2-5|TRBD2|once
TGTGCCACGACTAGCGGGAGCGGTCTTGAGACCCAGTACTTC
CATTSGSGLETQYF
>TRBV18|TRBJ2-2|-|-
TGTGCCAGCTCACCACCCGGACAGACCTCGAACACCGGGGAGCTGTTTTTT
CASSPPGQTSNTGELFF
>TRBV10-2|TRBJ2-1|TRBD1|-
TGCGCCAGCAGTGACACAGGGGTTCAGCAGTTCTTC
CASSDTGVQQFF
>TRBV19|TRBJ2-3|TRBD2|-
TGTGCCAGTAGTATAGACGGGACTAGGTCAGATACGCAGTATTTT
CASSIDGTRSDTQYF
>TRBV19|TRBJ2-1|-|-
TGTGCCAGTAGTATCAACAGGGGAGGCAATGAGCAGTTCTTC
CASSINRGGNEQFF